This T cell receptor beta chain is from a study of T cell responses to AZD1222 COVID-19 vaccine. Produced via immunoSEQ multiplex PCR; TCRdb's table is partial and in-frame only. The sample lists more than 150,000 clones, under 95% occurring once. The sequenced sample was peripheral blood, obtained 28 days after the second AZD1222 dose. This receptor was identified in an adult who received the AZD1222 COVID-19 vaccine.

The CDR3 spells CASRNDPSGSYNEQFF. As DNA, the CDR3 is TGTGCCAGCAGAAATGATCCTAGCGGGTCCTACAATGAGCAGTTCTTC. This chain joins TRBV2 and TRBJ2-1; the match to TRBD2 covers 8 bases. The CDR3 spans 16 residues. J was trimmed by 1 base and V by 6 bases; bases with no gene match: 8. Germline V gene lookup returns CDR1 SNHLY and CDR2 FYNNEI.